These 10 T cell receptor beta chains originate from one sample sequenced in a study of CD8+ T cells in alopecia areata. Reverse transcribed after extraction, RNA yielded cDNA as the sequencing template. TCRdb's copy holds only in-frame clones and misses some; the assay was immunoSEQ multiplex PCR. The table includes 200,000 or so clones, approximately 61% detected once. The source was CD4+ T cells sorted from blood, collected at week 0. The receptors here all came from a human donor with alopecia areata.

The chain employs TRBV7-9 and TRBJ2-7; weak D call: TRBD2 (6 bases). In germline, CDR1 is SEHNR, CDR2 FQNEAQ (reference sequence). The CDR3 covers 14 residues. V lost 4 bases, J lost 4 bases, and 14 bases lay in between. The CDR3 is CASSSQGGRYEQYF. In nucleotides, the CDR3 is TGTGCCAGCAGCTCTCAGGGAGGTCGGTACGAGCAGTACTTC.

About this clone: Other DNA sequences in the sample encode the same CDR3. The chain couples TRBV30 to TRBJ2-2; a possible D gene is TRBD1 (5 bases). Germline assignment: CDR1 GTSNPN and CDR2 SVGIG (reference sequence). The V end was cut by 0 bases, the J end by 5 bases, with 7 bases between. The CDR3 extends over 13 amino acids. CDR3 sequence: CAWSVRTTGELFF. The CDR3 nucleotides are TGTGCCTGGAGTGTAAGGACAACCGGGGAGCTGTTTTTT.

This clone was seen just once. The chain combines TRBV27 with TRBJ2-7; 8 positions match TRBD1. Germline-derived CDR1 and CDR2 are MNHEY and SMNVEV (reference sequence). After removal of 2 bases from V and 8 bases from J, the junction contained 11 bases not matched to a gene. The CDR3 runs to 15 residues. In DNA form, the CDR3 reads TGTGCCAGCAGTTTACGACAGGGGAGGAGGGGGCAGCAGTACTTC. Translated: CASSLRQGRRGQQYF.

This chain uses TRBV10-3 with TRBJ1-5; 9 bases fit TRBD1. V was clipped by 6 bases and J by 7 bases; unmatched bases: 7. Germline lookup yields CDR1 ENHRY and CDR2 SYGVKD. The CDR3 loop spans 14 amino acids. The CDR3 coding sequence is TGTGCCATCAGAGCGGGACAGGGCGGCCAGCCCCAGCATTTT. This codes for CAIRAGQGGQPQHF.

J is TRBJ1-5 and V is TRBV5-1; D is uncertain. Germline V gene sequence: CDR1 SGHRS, CDR2 YFSETQ. V was cut by 0 bases and J by 0 bases, with 7 bases left in between. The CDR3 has 15 residues. This chain's CDR3 is CASSLGYSSNQPQHF. CDR3 nucleotides: TGCGCCAGCAGCTTGGGATACAGTAGCAATCAGCCCCAGCATTTT.

In its sample, this clone was seen a few times. The V call is TRBV2, the J call TRBJ2-3; no reliable D call. Deletions cut 6 bases from V and 3 bases from J, with 13 bases between. The CDR3 runs 14 residues. CDR1 SNHLY and CDR2 FYNNEI come from the germline V gene. This CDR3 reads CASRDNLGTDTQYF. The CDR3 region has the DNA TGTGCCAGCAGAGATAACTTAGGGACAGATACGCAGTATTTT. The full variable domain, rest sourced from reference TRBV2 and TRBJ2-3, is EPEVTQTPSHQVTQMGQEVILRCVPISNHLYFYWYRQILGQKVEFLVSFYNNEISEKSEIFDDQFSVERPDGSNFTLKIRSTKLEDSAMYFCASRDNLGTDTQYFGPGTRLTVL.

The chain carries TRBV4-1 and TRBJ1-2, with 12 positions matching TRBD1. The CDR3 covers 15 residues. From germline, CDR1 is MGHRA and CDR2 YSYEKL. V was clipped by 4 bases and J by 8 bases; unmatched bases: 8. The CDR3 coding sequence is TGCGCCAGCAGCCCATACGGGACAGGGGGCGCGGGCTACACCTTC. Translation: CASSPYGTGGAGYTF.

This clone was seen a handful of times. At one of its ends the junction is not consistent with the germline gene, which may arise from a read error. The V and J genes are TRBV7-7 and TRBJ2-7, with D unclear. Looked up from germline, CDR1 is SSHAT and CDR2 is FNYEAQ (reference sequence). The CDR3 spans 15 residues. The CDR3 is CASSLAPDGLYEQYF. The CDR3 DNA follows: TGTGCTAGCAGCTTAGCTCCGGACGGCCTCTACGAGCAGTACTTC.

A few counts support this clone. The chain joins TRBV29-1 to TRBJ2-7; maybe TRBD1 (6 bases). This CDR3 has 13 amino acids. Trimming took off 7 bases at V and 5 bases at J, with 18 bases between the two ends. CDR1 and CDR2 from the germline V gene are SQVTM and ANQGSEA. Written as DNA, the CDR3 is TGCAGCGCAGCCCGGGACACTACCCACGAGCAGTACTTC. This translates into CSAARDTTHEQYF.

The table lists this clone with a count of one. The V and J genes are TRBV30 and TRBJ1-3; perhaps TRBD1 as D (6 bases). Germline V gene data show CDR1 as GTSNPN and CDR2 as SVGIG (reference sequence). With 3 bases removed from V and 2 bases from J, the gap between germline ends came to 14 bases. This CDR3 comprises 15 residues. The CDR3 sequence: CAWRGHLGTGNTIYF. In DNA, the CDR3 is TGTGCCTGGAGGGGACACCTGGGGACTGGAAACACCATATATTTT.